This TCR beta chain was obtained from a study of blood T cell repertoires in COVID-19. This clone has just a few counts. Produced via immunoSEQ multiplex PCR; TCRdb's table is partial and in-frame only. Found here are around 200,000 clones, about nine tenths of them singletons; the top ten hold 3% to 4.5%. Losses at the gene ends were 7 bases for V and 6 bases for J; bases not matched to a gene: 4. Germline CDR1 and CDR2: LNHDA and SQIVND (reference sequence). This CDR3 is built from 14 residues. V is TRBV19 and J is TRBJ1-6; 9 bases line up with TRBD1. The sequenced material came from PBMCs or T cells enriched from blood (not recorded which). The TCR comes from a woman between 40 and 50 years old with acute COVID-19. This CDR3 reads CASTLDRGNSPLHF. Here the CDR3 DNA reads TGTGCCAGTACCCTGGACAGGGGTAATTCACCCCTCCACTTT. Looking up the rest from reference TRBV19 and TRBJ1-6 gives the full variable domain: DGGITQSPKYLFRKEGQNVTLSCEQNLNHDAMYWYRQDPGQGLRLIYYSQIVNDFQKGDIAEGYSVSREKKESFPLTVTSAQKNPTAFYLCASTLDRGNSPLHFGNGTRLTVT.